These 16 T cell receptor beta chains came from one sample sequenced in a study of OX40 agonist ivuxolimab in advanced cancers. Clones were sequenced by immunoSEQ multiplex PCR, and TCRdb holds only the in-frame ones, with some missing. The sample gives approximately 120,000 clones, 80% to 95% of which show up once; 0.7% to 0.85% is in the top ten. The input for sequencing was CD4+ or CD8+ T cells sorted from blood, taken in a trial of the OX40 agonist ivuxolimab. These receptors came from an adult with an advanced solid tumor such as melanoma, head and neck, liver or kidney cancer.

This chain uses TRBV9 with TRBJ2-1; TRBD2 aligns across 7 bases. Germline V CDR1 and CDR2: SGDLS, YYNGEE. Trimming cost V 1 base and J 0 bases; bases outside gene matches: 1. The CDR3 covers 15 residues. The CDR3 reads CASSVSGNSYNEQFF. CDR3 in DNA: TGTGCCAGCAGCGTAAGCGGGAACTCCTACAATGAGCAGTTCTTC.

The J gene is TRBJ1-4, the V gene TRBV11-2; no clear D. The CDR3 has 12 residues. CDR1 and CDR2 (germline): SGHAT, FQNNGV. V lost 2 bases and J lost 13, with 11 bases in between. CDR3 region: CASSLIGRGLFF. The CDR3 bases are TGTGCCAGCAGCTTAATCGGGCGTGGACTGTTTTTT.

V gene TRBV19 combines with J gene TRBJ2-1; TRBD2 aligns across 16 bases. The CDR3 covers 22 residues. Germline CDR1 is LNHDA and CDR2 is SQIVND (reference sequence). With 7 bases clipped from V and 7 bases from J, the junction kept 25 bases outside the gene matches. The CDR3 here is CASTSPFPPGLAGGTGRNEQFF. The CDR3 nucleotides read TGTGCCAGTACCAGCCCATTCCCACCGGGACTAGCGGGGGGGACGGGGAGGAATGAGCAGTTCTTC.

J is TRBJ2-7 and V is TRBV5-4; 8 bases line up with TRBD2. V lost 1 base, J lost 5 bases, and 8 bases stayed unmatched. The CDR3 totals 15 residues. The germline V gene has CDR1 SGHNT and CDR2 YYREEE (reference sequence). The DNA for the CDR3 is TGTGCCAGCAGCTTGTTTGTGTCAGCGGGAGACGAGCAGTACTTC. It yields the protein CASSLFVSAGDEQYF.

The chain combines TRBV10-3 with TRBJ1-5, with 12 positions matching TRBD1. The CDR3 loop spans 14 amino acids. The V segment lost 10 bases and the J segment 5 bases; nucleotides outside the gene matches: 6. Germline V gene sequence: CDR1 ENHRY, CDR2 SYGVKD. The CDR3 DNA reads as TGTGCCACCAGGGACAGGGGGCTGGATCAGCCCCAGCATTTT. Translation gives CATRDRGLDQPQHF.

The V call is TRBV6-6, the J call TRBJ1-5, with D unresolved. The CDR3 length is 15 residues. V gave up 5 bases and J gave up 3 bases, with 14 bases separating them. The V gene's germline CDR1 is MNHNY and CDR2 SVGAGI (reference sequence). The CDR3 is CASSPIFTDNQPQHF. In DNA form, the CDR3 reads TGTGCCAGCAGTCCCATTTTTACAGACAATCAGCCCCAGCATTTT.

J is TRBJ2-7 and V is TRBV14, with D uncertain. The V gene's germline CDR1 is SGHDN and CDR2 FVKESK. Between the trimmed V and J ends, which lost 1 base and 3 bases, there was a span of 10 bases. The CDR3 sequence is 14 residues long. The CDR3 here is CASSQVSQSYEQYF. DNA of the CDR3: TGTGCCAGCAGCCAAGTTTCCCAGAGCTACGAGCAGTACTTC.

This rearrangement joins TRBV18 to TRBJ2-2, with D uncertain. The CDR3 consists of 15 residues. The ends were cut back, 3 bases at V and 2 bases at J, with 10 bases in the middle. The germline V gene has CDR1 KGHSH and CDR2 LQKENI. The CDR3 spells CASSPQAVNTGELFF. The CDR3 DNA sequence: TGTGCCAGCTCACCCCAAGCAGTTAACACCGGGGAGCTGTTTTTT.

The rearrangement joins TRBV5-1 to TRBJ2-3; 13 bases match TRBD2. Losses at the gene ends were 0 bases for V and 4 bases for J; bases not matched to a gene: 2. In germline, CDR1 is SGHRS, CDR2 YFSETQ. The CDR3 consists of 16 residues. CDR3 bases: TGCGCCAGCAGCTTGGAGGGACTAGCGGGGCCAGATACGCAGTATTTT. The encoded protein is CASSLEGLAGPDTQYF. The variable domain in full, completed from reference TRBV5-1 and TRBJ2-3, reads KAGVTQTPRYLIKTRGQQVTLSCSPISGHRSVSWYQQTPGQGLQFLFEYFSETQRNKGNFPGRFSGRQFSNSRSEMNVSTLELGDSALYLCASSLEGLAGPDTQYFGPGTRLTVL.

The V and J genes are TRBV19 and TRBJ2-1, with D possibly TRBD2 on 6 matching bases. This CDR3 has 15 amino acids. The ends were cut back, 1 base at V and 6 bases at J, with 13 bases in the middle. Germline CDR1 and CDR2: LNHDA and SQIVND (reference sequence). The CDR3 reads CASSIAGSGGNEQFF. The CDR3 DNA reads TGTGCCAGTAGTATAGCAGGGTCCGGGGGCAATGAGCAGTTCTTC.

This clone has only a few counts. CDR3 nucleotides: TGTGCCACCAGCGGCGGGTACAACGAAGCTTTCTTT. Its protein product is CATSGGYNEAFF. V gene TRBV15 combines with J gene TRBJ1-1; D gene ambiguous. The germline V and J ends were trimmed by 5 bases and 8 bases, with 12 bases remaining between them. CDR1 is LNHNV and CDR2 is YYDKDF in the germline V gene (reference sequence). This CDR3 is 12 amino acids long.

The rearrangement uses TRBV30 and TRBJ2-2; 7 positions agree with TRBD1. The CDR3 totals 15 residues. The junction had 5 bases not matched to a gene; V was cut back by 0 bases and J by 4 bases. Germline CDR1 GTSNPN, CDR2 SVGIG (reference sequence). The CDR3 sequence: CAWSVLGQSTGELFF. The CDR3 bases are TGTGCCTGGAGTGTATTGGGACAGAGCACCGGGGAGCTGTTTTTT.

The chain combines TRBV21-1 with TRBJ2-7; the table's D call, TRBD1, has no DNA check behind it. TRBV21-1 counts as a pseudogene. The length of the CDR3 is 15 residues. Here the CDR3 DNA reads TGTGCCAGGTATTGCCCGGACAGGGAGGCTTACGAGCAGTACTTC. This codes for CARYCPDREAYEQYF.

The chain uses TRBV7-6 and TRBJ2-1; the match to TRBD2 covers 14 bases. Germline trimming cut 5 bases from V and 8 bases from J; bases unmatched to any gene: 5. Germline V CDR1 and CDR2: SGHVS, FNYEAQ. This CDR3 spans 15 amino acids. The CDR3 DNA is TGTGCCAGCAGCCCGGGACTAGCGGGAGCGGATGAGCAGTTCTTC. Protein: CASSPGLAGADEQFF.

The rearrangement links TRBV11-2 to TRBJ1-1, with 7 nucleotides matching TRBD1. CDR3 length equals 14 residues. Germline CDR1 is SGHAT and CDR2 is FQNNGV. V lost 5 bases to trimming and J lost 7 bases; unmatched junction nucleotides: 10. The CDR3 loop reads CASSPDRDRFEAFF. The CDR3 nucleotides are TGTGCCAGCAGCCCGGACCGGGACAGATTTGAAGCTTTCTTT. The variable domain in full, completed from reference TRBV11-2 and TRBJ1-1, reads EAGVAQSPRYKIIEKRQSVAFWCNPISGHATLYWYQQILGQGPKLLIQFQNNGVVDDSQLPKDRFSAERLKGVDSTLKIQPAKLEDSAVYLCASSPDRDRFEAFFGQGTRLTVV.

DNA for the CDR3: TGTGCCAGCAGCTTGGGGGGGACAGAGCATGGCTACACCTTC. Its translation: CASSLGGTEHGYTF. V is TRBV5-5 and J is TRBJ1-2, with TRBD1 identical over 7 bases. The CDR3 covers 14 residues. Trimming took 0 bases from V and 6 from J; bases not matched to a gene: 5. Germline V CDR1 and CDR2: SGHKS, YYEKEE (reference sequence).